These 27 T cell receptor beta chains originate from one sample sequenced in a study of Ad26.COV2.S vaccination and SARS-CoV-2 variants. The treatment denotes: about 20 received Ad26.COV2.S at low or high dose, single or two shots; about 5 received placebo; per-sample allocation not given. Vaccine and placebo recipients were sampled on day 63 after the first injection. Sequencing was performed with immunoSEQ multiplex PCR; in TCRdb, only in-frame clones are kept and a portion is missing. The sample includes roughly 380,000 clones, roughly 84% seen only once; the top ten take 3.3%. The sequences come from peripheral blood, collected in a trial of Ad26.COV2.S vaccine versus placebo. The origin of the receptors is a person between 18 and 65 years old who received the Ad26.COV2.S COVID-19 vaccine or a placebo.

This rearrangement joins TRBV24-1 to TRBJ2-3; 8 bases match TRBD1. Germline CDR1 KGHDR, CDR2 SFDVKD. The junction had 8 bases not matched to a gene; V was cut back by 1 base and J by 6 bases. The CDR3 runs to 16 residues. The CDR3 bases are TGTGCCACCAGTGATTTAGGGCAGGGGGCCCATGATACGCAGTATTTT. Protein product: CATSDLGQGAHDTQYF.

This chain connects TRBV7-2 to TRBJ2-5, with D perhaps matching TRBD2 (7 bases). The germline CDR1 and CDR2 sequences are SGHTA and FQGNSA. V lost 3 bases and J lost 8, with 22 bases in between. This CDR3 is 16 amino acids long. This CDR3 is CASSFGWGRGSGTQYF. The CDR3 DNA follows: TGTGCCAGCAGCTTCGGATGGGGGCGGGGGTCAGGTACCCAGTACTTC.

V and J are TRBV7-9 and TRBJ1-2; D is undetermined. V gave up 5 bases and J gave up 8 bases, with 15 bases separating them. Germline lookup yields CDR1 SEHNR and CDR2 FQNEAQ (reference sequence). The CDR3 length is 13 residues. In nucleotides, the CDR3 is TGTGCCAGCAGCAACGACCCCAGAGCGGGCTACACCTTC. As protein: CASSNDPRAGYTF.

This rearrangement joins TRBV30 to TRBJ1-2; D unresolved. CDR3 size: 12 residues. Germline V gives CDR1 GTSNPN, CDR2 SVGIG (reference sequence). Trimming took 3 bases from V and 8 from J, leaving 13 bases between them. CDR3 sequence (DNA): TGTGCCTGGAGGAGTGGCAAAGACGGCTACACCTTC. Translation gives CAWRSGKDGYTF.

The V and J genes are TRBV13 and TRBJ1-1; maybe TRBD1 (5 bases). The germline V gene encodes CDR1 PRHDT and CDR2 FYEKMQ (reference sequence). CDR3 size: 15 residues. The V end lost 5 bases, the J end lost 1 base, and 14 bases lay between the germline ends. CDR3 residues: CASSLSSGGNTEAFF. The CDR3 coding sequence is TGTGCCAGCAGCCTCTCCTCGGGGGGGAACACTGAAGCTTTCTTT.

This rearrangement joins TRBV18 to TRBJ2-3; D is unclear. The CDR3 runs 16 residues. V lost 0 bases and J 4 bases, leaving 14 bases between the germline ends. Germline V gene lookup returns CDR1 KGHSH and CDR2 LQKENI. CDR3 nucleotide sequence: TGTGCCAGCTCACCACCCCTTAAATTGCTCGCAGATACGCAGTATTTT. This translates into CASSPPLKLLADTQYF.

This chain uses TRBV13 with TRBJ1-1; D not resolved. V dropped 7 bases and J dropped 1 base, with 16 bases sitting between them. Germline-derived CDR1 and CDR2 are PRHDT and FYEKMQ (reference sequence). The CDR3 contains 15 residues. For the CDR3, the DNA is TGTGCCAGCAATAGGGAGGACCGAGAGAACACTGAAGCTTTCTTT. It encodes CASNREDRENTEAFF. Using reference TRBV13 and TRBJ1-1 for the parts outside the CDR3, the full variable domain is AAGVIQSPRHLIKEKRETATLKCYPIPRHDTVYWYQQGPGQDPQFLISFYEKMQSDKGSIPDRFSAQQFSDYHSELNMSSLELGDSALYFCASNREDRENTEAFFGQGTRLTVV.

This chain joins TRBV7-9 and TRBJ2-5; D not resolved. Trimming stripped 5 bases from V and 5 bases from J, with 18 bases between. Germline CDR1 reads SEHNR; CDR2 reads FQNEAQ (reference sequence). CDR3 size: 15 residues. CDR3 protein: CASSRLGPLGETQYF. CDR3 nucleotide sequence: TGTGCCAGCAGCCGGCTGGGCCCGCTGGGGGAGACCCAGTACTTC.

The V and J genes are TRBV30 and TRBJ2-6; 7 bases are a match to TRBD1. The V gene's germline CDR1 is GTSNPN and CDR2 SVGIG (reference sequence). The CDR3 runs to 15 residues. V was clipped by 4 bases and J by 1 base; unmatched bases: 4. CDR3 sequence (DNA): TGTGCCTGGAACCTCAGGGGGTCTGGGGCCAACGTCCTGACTTTC. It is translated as CAWNLRGSGANVLTF.

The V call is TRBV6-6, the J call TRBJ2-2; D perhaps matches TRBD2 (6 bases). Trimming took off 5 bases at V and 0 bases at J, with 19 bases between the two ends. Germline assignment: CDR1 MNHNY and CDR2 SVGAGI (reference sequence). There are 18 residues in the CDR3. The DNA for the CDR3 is TGTGCCAGCAGTCCCATAGGAGGGACGGCAGCGAACACCGGGGAGCTGTTTTTT. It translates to CASSPIGGTAANTGELFF.

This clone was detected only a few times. CDR3 DNA: TGTGCCAGCAGCAGACGCGCAGGGGCAGAGACCCAGTACTTC. Amino acid sequence: CASSRRAGAETQYF. V gene TRBV7-2 combines with J gene TRBJ2-5, with D perhaps matching TRBD1 (6 bases). This CDR3 spans 14 amino acids. V lost 5 bases, J lost 4 bases, and 14 bases lay in between. CDR1 is SGHTA, CDR2 FQGNSA, per germline.

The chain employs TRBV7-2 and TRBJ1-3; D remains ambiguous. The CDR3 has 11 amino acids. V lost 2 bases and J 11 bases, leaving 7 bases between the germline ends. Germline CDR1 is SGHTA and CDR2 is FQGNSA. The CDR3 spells CASSLSSSIYF. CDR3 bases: TGTGCCAGCAGCTTATCGTCGTCCATATATTTT.

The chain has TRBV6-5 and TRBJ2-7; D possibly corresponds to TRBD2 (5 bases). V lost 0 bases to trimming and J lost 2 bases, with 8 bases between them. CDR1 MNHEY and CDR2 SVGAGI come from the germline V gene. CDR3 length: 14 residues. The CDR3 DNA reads TGTGCCAGCAGTTACTCGACCGGGGCCTACGAGCAGTACTTC. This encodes CASSYSTGAYEQYF.

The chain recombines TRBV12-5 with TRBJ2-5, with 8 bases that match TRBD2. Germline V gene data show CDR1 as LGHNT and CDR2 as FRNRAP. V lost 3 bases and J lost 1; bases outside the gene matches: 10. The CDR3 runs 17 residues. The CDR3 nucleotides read TGTGCTAGTGGTTTACTTCTCCCGGGGGGGAGCCAAGAGACCCAGTACTTC. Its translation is CASGLLLPGGSQETQYF.

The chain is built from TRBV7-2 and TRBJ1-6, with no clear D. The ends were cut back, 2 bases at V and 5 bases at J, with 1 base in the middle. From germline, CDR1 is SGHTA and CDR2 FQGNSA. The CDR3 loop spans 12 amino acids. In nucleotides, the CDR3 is TGTGCCAGCAGCTTAAATAATTCACCCCTCCACTTT. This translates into CASSLNNSPLHF.

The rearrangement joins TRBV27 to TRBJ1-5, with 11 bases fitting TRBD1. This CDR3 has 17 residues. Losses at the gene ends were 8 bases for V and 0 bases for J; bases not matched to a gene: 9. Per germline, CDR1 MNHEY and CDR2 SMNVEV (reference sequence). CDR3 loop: CASLPGQGVYSNQPQHF. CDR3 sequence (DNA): TGTGCCAGCTTGCCGGGACAGGGGGTTTATAGCAATCAGCCCCAGCATTTT.

The CDR3 DNA follows: TGTGCCTGGAGTGCTAGCGGGAGGAACATTCAGTACTTC. It is translated as CAWSASGRNIQYF. V gene TRBV30 combines with J gene TRBJ2-4, with 11 bases lining up with TRBD2. Trimming cost V 1 base and J 7 bases; bases outside gene matches: 0. Germline V gene data show CDR1 as GTSNPN and CDR2 as SVGIG (reference sequence). The length of the CDR3 is 13 residues.

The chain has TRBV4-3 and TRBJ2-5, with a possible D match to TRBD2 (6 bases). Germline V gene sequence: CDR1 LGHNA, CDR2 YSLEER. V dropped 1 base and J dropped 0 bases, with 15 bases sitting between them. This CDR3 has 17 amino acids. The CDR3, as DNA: TGCGCCAGCAGCCAAGCTTGGTCGCGGGGAGACCAAGAGACCCAGTACTTC. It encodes CASSQAWSRGDQETQYF.

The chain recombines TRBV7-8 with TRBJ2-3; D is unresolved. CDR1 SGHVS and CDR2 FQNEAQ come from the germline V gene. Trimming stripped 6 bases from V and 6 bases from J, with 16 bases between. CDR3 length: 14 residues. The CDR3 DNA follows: TGTGCCAGCAGTCCCGGTCCTCTGGGGGATACGCAGTATTTT. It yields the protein CASSPGPLGDTQYF.

The CDR3 DNA is TGTGCCAGCAGCCAAAATGGGTACGAGCAGTACTTC. Translation gives CASSQNGYEQYF. The V and J genes are TRBV11-3 and TRBJ2-7; D gene ambiguous. The CDR3 is 12 residues long. Looked up from germline, CDR1 is SGHNT and CDR2 is YENEEA. V gave up 5 bases and J gave up 4 bases, with 9 bases separating them. The whole variable domain, filled in from reference TRBV11-3 and TRBJ2-7, reads EAGVVQSPRYKIIEKKQPVAFWCNPISGHNTLYWYLQNLGQGPELLIRYENEEAVDDSQLPKDRFSAERLKGVDSTLKIQPAELGDSAVYLCASSQNGYEQYFGPGTRLTVT.

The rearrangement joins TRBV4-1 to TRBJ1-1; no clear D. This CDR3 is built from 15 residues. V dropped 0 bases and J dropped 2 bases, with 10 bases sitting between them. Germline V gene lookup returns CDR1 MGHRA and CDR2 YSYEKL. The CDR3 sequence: CASSQEGGPNTEAFF. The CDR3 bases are TGCGCCAGCAGCCAAGAGGGTGGACCAAACACTGAAGCTTTCTTT.

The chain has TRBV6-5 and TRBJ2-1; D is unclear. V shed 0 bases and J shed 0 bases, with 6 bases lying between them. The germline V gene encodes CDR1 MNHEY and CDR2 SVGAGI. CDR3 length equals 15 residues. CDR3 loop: CASSYSQASYNEQFF. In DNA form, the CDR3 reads TGTGCCAGCAGTTACTCTCAAGCCTCCTACAATGAGCAGTTCTTC.

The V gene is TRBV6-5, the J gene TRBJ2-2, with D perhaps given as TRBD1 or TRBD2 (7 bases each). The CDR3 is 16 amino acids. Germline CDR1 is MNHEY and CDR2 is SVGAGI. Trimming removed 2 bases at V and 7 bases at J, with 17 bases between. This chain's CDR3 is CASSYPRGGGIGELFF. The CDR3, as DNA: TGTGCCAGCAGTTACCCGAGGGGAGGGGGCATCGGGGAGCTGTTTTTT.

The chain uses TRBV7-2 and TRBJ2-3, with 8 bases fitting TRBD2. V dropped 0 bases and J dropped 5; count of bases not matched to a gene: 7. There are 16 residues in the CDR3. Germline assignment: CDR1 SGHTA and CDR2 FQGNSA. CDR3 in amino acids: CASSLAVGRAGDTQYF. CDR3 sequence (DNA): TGTGCCAGCAGCTTAGCGGTCGGGAGGGCCGGAGATACGCAGTATTTT.

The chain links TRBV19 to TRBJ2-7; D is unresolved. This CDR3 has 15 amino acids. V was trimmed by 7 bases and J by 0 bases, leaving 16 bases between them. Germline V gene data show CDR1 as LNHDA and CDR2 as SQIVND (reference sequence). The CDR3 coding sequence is TGTGCCAGTACGAGTTCCGGGTCCCCCTCCTACGAGCAGTACTTC. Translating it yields CASTSSGSPSYEQYF.

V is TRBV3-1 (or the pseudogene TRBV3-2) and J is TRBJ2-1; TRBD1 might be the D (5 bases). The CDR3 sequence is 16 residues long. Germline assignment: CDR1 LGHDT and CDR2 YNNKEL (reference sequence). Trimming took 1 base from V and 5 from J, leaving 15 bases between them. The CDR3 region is CASSQGSRGQDNEQFF. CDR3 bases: TGTGCCAGCAGCCAAGGAAGCAGAGGACAAGACAATGAGCAGTTCTTC.

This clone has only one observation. The CDR3 bases are TGTGCCAGCAGCGACAGGGTTTCCGGGGCCAACGTCCTGACTTTC. This codes for CASSDRVSGANVLTF. This sequence joins TRBV6-2 or TRBV6-3 and TRBJ2-6; 7 bases map to TRBD1. The germline gives CDR1 MNHEY, CDR2 SVGEGT. V was pared by 6 bases and J by 4 bases, with 6 bases of the junction left unmatched. The CDR3 has 15 amino acids.